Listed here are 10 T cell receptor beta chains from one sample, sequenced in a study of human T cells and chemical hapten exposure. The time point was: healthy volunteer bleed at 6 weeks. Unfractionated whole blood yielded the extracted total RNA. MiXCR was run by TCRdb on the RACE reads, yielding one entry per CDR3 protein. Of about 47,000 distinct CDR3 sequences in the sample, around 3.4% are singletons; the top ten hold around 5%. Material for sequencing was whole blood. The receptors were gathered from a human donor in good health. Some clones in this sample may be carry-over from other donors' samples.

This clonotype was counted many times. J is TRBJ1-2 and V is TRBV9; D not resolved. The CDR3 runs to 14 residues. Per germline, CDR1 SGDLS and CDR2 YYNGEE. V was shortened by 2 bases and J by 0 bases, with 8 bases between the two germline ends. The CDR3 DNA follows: TGTGCCAGCAGCGTGGGCAGGACTAACTATGGCTACACCTTC. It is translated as CASSVGRTNYGYTF.

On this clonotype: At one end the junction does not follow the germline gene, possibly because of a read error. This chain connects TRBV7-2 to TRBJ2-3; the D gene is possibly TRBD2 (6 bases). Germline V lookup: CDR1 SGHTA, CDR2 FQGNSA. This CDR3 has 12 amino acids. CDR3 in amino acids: CASSLDLPRGNF. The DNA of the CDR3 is TGTGCCAGCAGCTTAGACCTTCCGCGCGGGAATTTT.

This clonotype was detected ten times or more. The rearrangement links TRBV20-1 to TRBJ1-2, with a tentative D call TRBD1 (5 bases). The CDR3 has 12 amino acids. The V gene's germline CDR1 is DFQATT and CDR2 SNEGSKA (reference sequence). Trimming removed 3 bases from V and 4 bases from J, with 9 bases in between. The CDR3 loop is CSARRGAYGYTF. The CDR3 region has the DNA TGCAGTGCTAGGAGGGGTGCCTATGGCTACACCTTC.

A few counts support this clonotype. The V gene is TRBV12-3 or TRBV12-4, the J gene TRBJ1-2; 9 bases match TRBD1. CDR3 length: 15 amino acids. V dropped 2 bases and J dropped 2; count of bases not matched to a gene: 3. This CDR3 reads CASSLRTGANYGYTF. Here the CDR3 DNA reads TGTGCCAGCAGTTTAAGGACAGGGGCAAACTATGGCTACACCTTC.

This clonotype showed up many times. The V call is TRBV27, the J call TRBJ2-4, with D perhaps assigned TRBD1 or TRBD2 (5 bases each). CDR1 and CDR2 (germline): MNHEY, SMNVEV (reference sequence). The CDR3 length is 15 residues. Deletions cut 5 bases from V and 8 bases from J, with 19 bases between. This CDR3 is CASSPPTVGPHIQYF. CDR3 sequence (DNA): TGTGCCAGCAGTCCGCCGACGGTGGGACCACACATTCAGTACTTC.

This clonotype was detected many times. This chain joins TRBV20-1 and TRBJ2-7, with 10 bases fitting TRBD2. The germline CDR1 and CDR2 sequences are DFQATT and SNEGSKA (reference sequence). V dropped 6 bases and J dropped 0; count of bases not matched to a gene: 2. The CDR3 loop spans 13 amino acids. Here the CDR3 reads CSAPSGSSYEQYF. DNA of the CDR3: TGCAGTGCCCCTAGCGGGAGCTCCTACGAGCAGTACTTC.

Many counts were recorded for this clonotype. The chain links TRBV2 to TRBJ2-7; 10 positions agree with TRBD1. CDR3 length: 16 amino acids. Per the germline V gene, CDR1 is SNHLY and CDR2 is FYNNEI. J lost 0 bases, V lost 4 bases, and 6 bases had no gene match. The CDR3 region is CASSVPGQGTSYEQYF. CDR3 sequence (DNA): TGTGCCAGCAGTGTTCCGGGACAGGGGACCTCCTACGAGCAGTACTTC.

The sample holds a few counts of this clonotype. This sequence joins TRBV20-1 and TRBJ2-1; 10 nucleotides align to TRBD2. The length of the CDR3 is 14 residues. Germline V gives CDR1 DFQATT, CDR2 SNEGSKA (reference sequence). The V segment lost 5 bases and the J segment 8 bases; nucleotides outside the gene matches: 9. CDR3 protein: CSAPPLAGVYEQFF. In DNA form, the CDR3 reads TGCAGTGCTCCCCCGCTAGCGGGAGTCTATGAGCAGTTCTTC.

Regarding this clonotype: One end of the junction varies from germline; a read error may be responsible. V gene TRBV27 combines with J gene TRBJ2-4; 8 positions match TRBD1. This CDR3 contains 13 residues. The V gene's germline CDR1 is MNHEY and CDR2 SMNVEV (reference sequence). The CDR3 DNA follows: TGTGTCAGCCTCGACAGGGGCAAAAACATTCAGTACTTC. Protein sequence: CVSLDRGKNIQYF.

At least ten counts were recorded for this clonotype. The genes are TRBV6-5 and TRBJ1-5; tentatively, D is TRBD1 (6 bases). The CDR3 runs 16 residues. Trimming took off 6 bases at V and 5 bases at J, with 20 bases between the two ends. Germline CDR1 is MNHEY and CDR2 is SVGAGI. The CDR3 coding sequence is TGTGCCAGCAGCCCGTTTCTTTGGGGGGCGGATCAGCCCCAGCATTTT. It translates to CASSPFLWGADQPQHF.